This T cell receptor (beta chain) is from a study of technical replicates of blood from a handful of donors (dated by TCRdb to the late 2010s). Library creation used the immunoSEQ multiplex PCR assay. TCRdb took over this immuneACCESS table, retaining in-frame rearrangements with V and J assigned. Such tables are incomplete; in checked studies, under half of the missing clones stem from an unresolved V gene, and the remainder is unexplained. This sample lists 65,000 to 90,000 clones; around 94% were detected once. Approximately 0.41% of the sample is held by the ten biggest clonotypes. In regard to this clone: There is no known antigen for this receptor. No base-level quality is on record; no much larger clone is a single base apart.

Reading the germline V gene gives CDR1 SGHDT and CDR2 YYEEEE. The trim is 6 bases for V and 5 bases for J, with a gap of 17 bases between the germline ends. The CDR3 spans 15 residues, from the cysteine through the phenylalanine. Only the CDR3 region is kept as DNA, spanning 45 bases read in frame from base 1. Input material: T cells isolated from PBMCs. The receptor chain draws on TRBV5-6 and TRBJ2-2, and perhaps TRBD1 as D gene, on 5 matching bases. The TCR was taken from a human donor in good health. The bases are TGTGCCAGCAACCTAGGGGCAGATGGTACCGGGGAGCTGTTTTTT. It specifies CASNLGADGTGELFF.